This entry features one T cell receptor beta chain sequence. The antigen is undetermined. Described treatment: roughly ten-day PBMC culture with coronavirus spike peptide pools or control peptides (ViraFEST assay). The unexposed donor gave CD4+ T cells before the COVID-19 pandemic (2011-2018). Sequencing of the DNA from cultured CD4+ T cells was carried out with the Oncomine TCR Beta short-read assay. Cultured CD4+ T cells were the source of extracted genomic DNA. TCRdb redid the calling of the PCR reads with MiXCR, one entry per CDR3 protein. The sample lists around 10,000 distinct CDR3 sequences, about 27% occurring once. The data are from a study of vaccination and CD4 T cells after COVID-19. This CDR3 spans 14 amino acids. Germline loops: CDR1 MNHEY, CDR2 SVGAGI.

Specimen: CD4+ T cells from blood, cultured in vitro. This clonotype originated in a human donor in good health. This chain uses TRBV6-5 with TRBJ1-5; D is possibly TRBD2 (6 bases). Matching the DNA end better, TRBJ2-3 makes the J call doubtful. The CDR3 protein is CASSYSSGDQPQYF. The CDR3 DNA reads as TGTGCCAGCAGTTACTCATCGGGGGATCAGCCCCAGTATTTT.